Presented here are 6 T cell receptor beta chains from one specimen sequenced in a study of T cell clones after liver transplantation. Profiling relied on immunoSEQ multiplex PCR, and the TCRdb table lists in-frame clones only, not all of them. The sample has tens of thousands of clones, about two thirds seen once. This specimen was CD4+ T cells from blood, taken at the 15-month timepoint. These receptors originate from a human patient who received a liver transplant. Some T cells may possibly be graft donor cells.

This clone showed up many times. V usage is TRBV19 and J usage is TRBJ1-1; TRBD1 aligns across 7 bases. V was pared by 2 bases and J by 4 bases, with 4 bases of the junction left unmatched. In germline, CDR1 is LNHDA, CDR2 SQIVND (reference sequence). CDR3 length equals 14 residues. This CDR3 is CASSITGAGTEAFF. Written as DNA, the CDR3 is TGTGCCAGTAGTATAACAGGGGCTGGCACTGAAGCTTTCTTT.

The chain combines TRBV19 with TRBJ2-2, with 11 bases aligning to TRBD1. The germline gives CDR1 LNHDA, CDR2 SQIVND (reference sequence). Losses at the gene ends were 7 bases for V and 6 bases for J; bases not matched to a gene: 4. This CDR3 spans 14 amino acids. CDR3 protein: CASMRGQGAGELFF. The CDR3 region has the DNA TGTGCCAGTATGAGGGGACAGGGGGCCGGGGAGCTGTTTTTT. Full variable domain (rest looked up from reference TRBV19 and TRBJ2-2): DGGITQSPKYLFRKEGQNVTLSCEQNLNHDAMYWYRQDPGQGLRLIYYSQIVNDFQKGDIAEGYSVSREKKESFPLTVTSAQKNPTAFYLCASMRGQGAGELFFGEGSRLTVL.

V gene TRBV27 combines with J gene TRBJ1-2; 9 positions agree with TRBD1. Germline trimming cut 6 bases from V and 2 bases from J; bases unmatched to any gene: 4. Germline V gene data show CDR1 as MNHEY and CDR2 as SMNVEV (reference sequence). CDR3 length: 14 residues. The chain's CDR3 is CASRQTGGNYGYTF. CDR3 in DNA: TGTGCCAGCAGACAGACAGGGGGAAACTATGGCTACACCTTC.

The chain employs TRBV10-3 and TRBJ2-7; the match to TRBD1 covers 7 bases. The CDR3 runs to 14 residues. V gave up 5 bases and J gave up 6 bases; unmatched junction bases: 10. Looked up from germline, CDR1 is ENHRY and CDR2 is SYGVKD. The CDR3 protein is CAISRAGTAFEQYV. Written as DNA, the CDR3 is TGTGCCATCAGTCGAGCCGGGACAGCCTTCGAGCAGTACGTC.

The V gene is TRBV7-6, the J gene TRBJ2-1; D is uncertain. Germline V gene data show CDR1 as SGHVS and CDR2 as FNYEAQ. V lost 5 bases, J lost 4 bases, and 15 bases lay in between. This CDR3 comprises 15 residues. In DNA, the CDR3 is TGTGCCAGCAGCCCGAACACGGTACGGTACAATGAGCAGTTCTTC. It yields the protein CASSPNTVRYNEQFF.

The genes are TRBV5-6 and TRBJ1-2; 7 bases agree with TRBD1. V lost 2 bases, J lost 5 bases, and 6 bases stayed unmatched. The CDR3 totals 14 residues. Germline-derived CDR1 and CDR2 are SGHDT and YYEEEE. CDR3 protein: CASSLQTGRYGYTF. In DNA, the CDR3 is TGTGCCAGCAGCTTACAGACAGGGAGGTATGGCTACACCTTC.